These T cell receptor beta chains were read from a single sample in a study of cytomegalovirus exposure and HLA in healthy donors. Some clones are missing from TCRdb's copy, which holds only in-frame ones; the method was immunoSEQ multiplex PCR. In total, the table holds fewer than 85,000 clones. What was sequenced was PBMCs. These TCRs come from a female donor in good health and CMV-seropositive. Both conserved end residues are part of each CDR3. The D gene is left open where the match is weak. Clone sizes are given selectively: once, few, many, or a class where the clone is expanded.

CSVRTGTAYEQYF | TGCAGCGTCCGGACAGGGACCGCCTACGAGCAGTACTTC | TRBV29-1 | - | TRBJ2-7 | TRBD1
CASSQQSIKDSPLHF | TGTGCCAGCTCTCAACAGTCAATCAAGGATTCACCCCTCCACTTT | TRBV18 | - | TRBJ1-6 | -
CASSPSGGGTEAFF | TGCGCCAGCAGCCCATCAGGGGGCGGCACTGAAGCTTTCTTT | TRBV5-1 | - | TRBJ1-1 | TRBD1
CASSQEVGGNYGYTF | TGCGCCAGCAGCCAAGAAGTCGGGGGGAACTATGGCTACACCTTC | TRBV4-1 | - | TRBJ1-2 | -
CASSPKSLLNSPLHF | TGTGCCAGCTCACCGAAAAGCCTTCTTAATTCACCCCTCCACTTT | TRBV18 | - | TRBJ1-6 | -
CASSELAGSSAQYF | TGCGCCAGCAGTGAACTAGCGGGGAGCTCGGCGCAGTACTTC | TRBV10-1 | - | TRBJ2-7 | TRBD2
CASSLPGGAYEQYF | TGTGCCAGCAGTTTACCGGGCGGGGCATACGAGCAGTACTTC | TRBV27 | - | TRBJ2-7 | -
CASSLGGLETDTQYF | TGTGCTAGCAGCTTAGGGGGACTAGAAACAGATACGCAGTATTTT | TRBV7-7 | - | TRBJ2-3 | TRBD2
CASFSGRGANEQYF | TGTGCCAGCTTTAGCGGGAGGGGCGCCAACGAGCAGTACTTC | TRBV7-2 | large | TRBJ2-7 | TRBD2
CASSLRTGPYSNQPQHF | TGTGCCAGCAGTTTACGGACAGGACCATATAGCAATCAGCCCCAGCATTTT | TRBV27 | - | TRBJ1-5 | TRBD1
CASGTFGDTQYF | TGTGCCAGCGGGACTTTCGGAGATACGCAGTATTTT | TRBV7-3 | - | TRBJ2-3 | -
CASSSGQVNTEAFF | TGTGCCAGTAGCTCAGGCCAGGTGAACACTGAAGCTTTCTTT | TRBV19 | - | TRBJ1-1 | -
CASSQPYATNEKLFF | TGCGCCAGCAGCCAACCGTATGCAACTAATGAAAAACTGTTTTTT | TRBV4-1 | - | TRBJ1-4 | -
CASSSWTTTYEQYF | TGTGCCAGCAGCTCCTGGACTACCACCTACGAGCAGTACTTC | TRBV5-4 | - | TRBJ2-7 | -
CASSSGQGLNTGELFF | TGTGCCAGCAGCTCAGGACAGGGGCTCAACACCGGGGAGCTGTTTTTT | TRBV5-4 | - | TRBJ2-2 | TRBD1
CASSDSLGSLNYGYTF | TGTGCCAGCAGTGATAGCCTGGGGAGCCTCAACTATGGCTACACCTTC | TRBV6-1 | - | TRBJ1-2 | -
CASSLEKGAARWTQYF | TGTGCCAGCAGCTTAGAGAAGGGGGCGGCGAGATGGACCCAGTACTTC | TRBV7-8 | - | TRBJ2-5 | TRBD1
CASSYSIPEHGDTQYF | TGTGCCAGCAGTTACTCGATTCCGGAACACGGGGATACGCAGTATTTT | TRBV6-5 | - | TRBJ2-3 | -
CASSFWGQWDEQYF | TGTGCCAGCAGTTTCTGGGGGCAGTGGGACGAGCAGTACTTC | TRBV27 | - | TRBJ2-7 | -
CASTRAHRGTDTQYF | TGTGCCAGCACCCGGGCCCACAGGGGCACAGATACGCAGTATTTT | TRBV28 | - | TRBJ2-3 | -
CASRRGTPMNTEAFF | TGTGCCAGCAGACGAGGGACACCCATGAACACTGAAGCTTTCTTT | TRBV5-8 | - | TRBJ1-1 | -
CASSVRLEATEAFF | TGTGCCAGCAGCGTAAGGCTCGAGGCCACTGAAGCTTTCTTT | TRBV9 | - | TRBJ1-1 | -